The present TCR beta chain was sequenced within a study of blood T cells in healthy people across ages. Isolating PBMCs gave at least 6 million of these cells per sample. The CDR3 has 13 residues. The germline gives CDR1 SQVTM, CDR2 ANQGSEA. With a J-beta primer mix and a sample-barcoded 5' primer, a second PCR ran about 7 to 11 cycles. Tagging of each cDNA molecule was performed by a template-switch adaptor with 12 random nucleotides. TCRdb recomputed calls from the 5' RACE reads with MiXCR, one row per CDR3 protein. There are approximately 850,000 distinct CDR3 sequences in the sample; roughly 50% occur only once, and 20% to 25% lies in the top ten.

The sequence was collected from a man aged 30-40 years in good health. The genes are TRBV29-1 and TRBJ2-7, with TRBD1 matching 9 bases. The DNA end lines up better with TRBJ2-5; the J call may be wrong. Sample: blood. CDR3 loop: CSAAPTGGETQYF. CDR3 coding DNA: TGCAGCGCTGCGCCGACAGGGGGAGAGACCCAGTACTTC.